Listed below are T cell receptor beta chains from one sample, sequenced in a study of T cell repertoires in cytomegalovirus infection. Using its own MiXCR run on the reads, TCRdb lists one record per CDR3 protein. The data show nearly 550,000 distinct CDR3 sequences, 15% to 20% seen once. Specimen: CD8+ T cells from PBMCs. These receptors came from a human donor in good health (CMV status not recorded). Some clones in this sample may be carry-over from other donors' samples. The CDR3 runs from the conserved cysteine through the conserved F or W. A D gene is named only where the DNA matches it firmly. Expanded clones are given a class, and other clones once, few, many or no size at all.

>TRBJ1-1|TRBV6-5|-|many
CASSYGAVNTEAFF
TGTGCCAGCAGTTACGGCGCGGTGAACACTGAAGCTTTCTTT
>TRBJ2-1|TRBV11-2|-|-
CASSLVSGSNYNEQFF
TGTGCCAGCAGCTTAGTTTCCGGGAGTAACTACAATGAGCAGTTCTTC
>TRBJ1-5|TRBV6-1|-|-
CASRNLRGVSQPQHF
TGTGCCAGCAGGAACTTGAGGGGTGTATCTCAGCCCCAGCATTTT
>TRBJ1-2|TRBV4-2|TRBD1|-
CASSLRTGTGGDYGYTF
TGTGCCAGCAGCCTACGAACCGGGACAGGGGGCGACTATGGCTACACCTTC
>TRBJ2-3|TRBV20-1|-|-
CSARDGATTDTQYF
TGCAGTGCTAGAGATGGGGCTACCACAGATACGCAGTATTTT
>TRBJ2-1|TRBV3-1|TRBD2|once
CASSERGLHNEQFF
TGTGCCAGTTCCGAGCGGGGACTCCACAATGAGCAGTTCTTC
>TRBJ1-4|TRBV29-1|-|many
CSVEDLGWATNEKLFF
TGCAGCGTTGAAGACCTCGGGTGGGCAACTAATGAAAAACTGTTTTTT
>TRBJ2-3|TRBV7-6|-|-
CTSSPLGSTDTQYF
TGTACCAGCAGCCCTTTGGGAAGCACAGATACGCAGTATTTT
>TRBJ1-1|TRBV2|-|many
CASSENSAQAFF
TGTGCCAGCAGTGAAAACTCTGCACAAGCTTTCTTT
>TRBJ2-7|TRBV6-2/TRBV6-3|-|many
CASRTGFSYEQYF
TGTGCCAGCAGAACAGGGTTTTCCTACGAGCAGTACTTC
>TRBJ2-1|TRBV11-3|TRBD2|-
CASSQPGLLNNEQFF
TGTGCCAGCAGCCAGCCGGGACTACTAAACAATGAGCAGTTCTTC
>TRBJ1-2|TRBV7-2|-|-
CASSLALTGSSSGYTF
TGTGCTAGCAGCTTAGCCTTAACAGGGAGTAGTAGTGGCTACACCTTC
>TRBJ1-5|TRBV6-1|TRBD1|many
CASIGTGFNQPQHF
TGTGCCAGCATCGGGACAGGGTTTAATCAGCCCCAGCATTTT
>TRBJ2-7|TRBV4-1|-|-
CASSHGREEQYF
TGCGCCAGCAGCCACGGACGGGAGGAGCAGTACTTC
>TRBJ2-4|TRBV28|-|-
CATSDGNIQYF
TGTGCCACTTCGGACGGAAACATTCAGTACTTC
>TRBJ1-1|TRBV29-1|-|-
CSVERRVEDFF
TGCAGCGTTGAACGCAGGGTAGAAGATTTCTTT
>TRBJ1-2|TRBV20-1|-|-
CSARDLTEGGLYGYTF
TGCAGTGCTAGAGATCTCACGGAGGGGGGGCTCTATGGCTACACCTTC
>TRBJ1-6|TRBV19|TRBD1|-
CASTNGQGVVSPLHF
TGTGCCAGTACCAACGGACAGGGGGTCGTTTCACCCCTCCACTTT
>TRBJ1-4|TRBV29-1|-|-
CSVKVALNEKLFF
TGCAGCGTCAAGGTGGCCCTCAATGAAAAACTGTTTTTT
>TRBJ1-2|TRBV20-1|TRBD1|-
CSARLFTGDGYTF
TGCAGTGCTCGACTATTCACAGGGGATGGCTACACCTTC
>TRBJ1-2|TRBV29-1|-|-
CSVEGAQGGTGTLQGYGYTF
TGCAGCGTTGAAGGGGCGCAAGGAGGGACGGGTACTCTCCAAGGGTACGGCTACACCTTC
>TRBJ2-1|TRBV4-1|TRBD2|few
CASSQARLAGVGNEQFF
TGCGCCAGCAGCCAAGCGAGACTAGCGGGAGTAGGGAATGAGCAGTTCTTC
>TRBJ2-4|TRBV7-6|-|many
CASSRSPKNIQYF
TGTGCCAGCAGCCGCAGCCCCAAAAACATTCAGTACTTC
>TRBJ2-2|TRBV4-1|TRBD2|-
CASSPQFLPRLAGETGELFF
TGCGCCAGCAGCCCACAATTCCTTCCGAGACTAGCGGGGGAAACCGGGGAGCTGTTTTTT
>TRBJ2-7|TRBV28|-|-
CASTQEGWRSYEQYF
TGTGCCAGCACCCAAGAAGGTTGGCGCTCCTACGAGCAGTACTTC
>TRBJ2-3|TRBV7-9|TRBD2|many
CASSRGGGPADTQYF
TGTGCCAGCAGCCGGGGGGGGGGCCCCGCAGATACGCAGTATTTT
>TRBJ2-1|TRBV15|TRBD2|-
CATSSGGAGWYNEQFF
TGTGCCACCAGCAGTGGAGGAGCGGGGTGGTACAATGAGCAGTTCTTC
>TRBJ2-1|TRBV24-1|-|many
CATSQGLFSYNEQFF
TGTGCCACCAGCCAGGGGCTTTTCTCCTACAATGAGCAGTTCTTC
>TRBJ1-6|TRBV27|-|few
CASSSGRGGSYNSPLHF
TGTGCCAGCAGTAGCGGCAGGGGAGGATCCTATAATTCACCCCTCCACTTT
>TRBJ2-1|TRBV7-9|-|-
CASPPSGLVGDEQFF
TGTGCCAGCCCTCCCAGCGGGCTAGTCGGCGATGAGCAGTTCTTC
>TRBJ2-1|TRBV6-1|TRBD2|many
CATMWVAGDNEQFF
TGTGCCACCATGTGGGTAGCGGGGGACAATGAGCAGTTCTTC
>TRBJ2-7|TRBV20-1|-|-
CSARRERGEQYF
TGCAGTGCTAGGAGGGAAAGGGGCGAGCAGTACTTC
>TRBJ1-1|TRBV20-1|-|-
CSASVRHMNTEAFF
TGCAGTGCTAGTGTCAGGCACATGAACACTGAAGCTTTCTTT
>TRBJ2-7|TRBV5-5|TRBD2|-
CASSLQTSDDEQYF
TGTGCCAGCAGCTTGCAGACTAGCGATGACGAGCAGTACTTC
>TRBJ2-5|TRBV7-9|-|many
CASSPLLTGETQYF
TGTGCCAGCAGCCCTCTGCTGACTGGGGAGACCCAGTACTTC
>TRBJ2-3|TRBV10-1|-|many
CASTEGGLDTQYF
TGCGCCAGCACCGAAGGGGGGCTGGATACGCAGTATTTT
>TRBJ2-2|TRBV28|-|few
CASTPSVEGLTGELFF
TGTGCCAGCACTCCGTCGGTGGAGGGGTTGACCGGGGAGCTGTTTTTT
>TRBJ2-1|TRBV12-3/TRBV12-4|TRBD1|few
CASSLRTGFNEQFF
TGTGCCAGCAGTTTACGGACAGGGTTCAATGAGCAGTTCTTC
>TRBJ2-3|TRBV7-3|-|-
CASSLVGVADTQYF
TGTGCCAGCAGCTTAGTTGGTGTTGCAGATACGCAGTATTTT
>TRBJ2-1|TRBV12-3/TRBV12-4|-|many
CASSSPFSPNEQFF
TGTGCCAGCAGTTCTCCCTTCAGTCCCAATGAGCAGTTCTTC
>TRBJ1-2|TRBV7-2|-|many
CASSPPGGLGYGYTF
TGTGCCAGCAGCCCCCCCGGGGGCTTGGGCTATGGCTACACCTTC
>TRBJ2-7|TRBV5-1|TRBD2|few
CASSLRERGDYEQYF
TGCGCCAGCAGCTTGAGGGAGCGGGGGGACTACGAGCAGTACTTC
>TRBJ2-3|TRBV15|TRBD2|-
CATSRGSGRTDTQYF
TGTGCCACCAGCAGAGGCAGCGGGAGAACAGATACGCAGTATTTT
>TRBJ1-2|TRBV10-2|-|-
CASSDTGPRGGYTF
TGCGCCAGCAGTGATACAGGTCCGAGGGGTGGCTACACCTTC
>TRBJ1-5|TRBV15|TRBD1|-
CATSRGRQGEDQPQHF
TGTGCCACCAGCAGAGGTCGGCAGGGGGAAGATCAGCCCCAGCATTTT
>TRBJ2-5|TRBV30|-|-
CAWKGGRDQETQYF
TGTGCCTGGAAGGGGGGACGTGACCAAGAGACCCAGTACTTC
>TRBJ2-5|TRBV7-9|-|many
CASSTIGGDKKETQYF
TGTGCCAGCAGCACAATTGGGGGGGACAAAAAAGAGACCCAGTACTTC
>TRBJ2-7|TRBV6-1|-|few
CASSEAREGGHEQYF
TGTGCCAGCAGTGAAGCGCGTGAAGGGGGTCACGAGCAGTACTTC
>TRBJ1-1|TRBV6-5|-|few
CASSYARGARTEAFF
TGTGCCAGCAGTTACGCACGGGGGGCGCGCACTGAAGCTTTCTTT
>TRBJ2-7|TRBV4-2|-|many
CASSQPSDSGIPSYEQYF
TGTGCCAGCAGCCAACCATCGGACAGCGGGATTCCCTCCTACGAGCAGTACTTC
>TRBJ2-7|TRBV29-1|TRBD1|-
CSVEGTGDYEQYF
TGCAGCGTTGAAGGGACAGGGGATTACGAGCAGTACTTC
>TRBJ2-7|TRBV28|TRBD1|many
CASSPRTGLTSEQYF
TGTGCCAGCAGTCCCCGGACAGGTTTAACCTCCGAGCAGTACTTC
>TRBJ2-7|TRBV6-1|TRBD1|many
CATDRGSYEQYF
TGTGCCACCGACAGGGGATCCTACGAGCAGTACTTC
>TRBJ1-6|TRBV6-6|-|few
CASSYHDVRHF
TGTGCCAGCAGTTACCATGACGTTCGCCACTTT
>TRBJ2-2|TRBV9|-|-
CASSVSNTGELFF
TGTGCCAGCAGCGTCAGTAACACCGGGGAGCTGTTTTTT
>TRBJ2-5|TRBV12-5|-|-
CASGFMDLPRETQYF
TGTGCTAGTGGTTTCATGGACCTACCTAGGGAGACCCAGTACTTC
>TRBJ2-2|TRBV6-6|-|-
CASIPTTGTPLNTGELFF
TGTGCCAGCATTCCTACGACAGGTACCCCCCTGAACACCGGGGAGCTGTTTTTT
>TRBJ2-1|TRBV11-2|-|many
CASSLISPSGNEQFF
TGTGCCAGCAGCTTAATCTCCCCCTCCGGCAATGAGCAGTTCTTC
>TRBJ2-2|TRBV27|-|-
CASSFGGRDTGELFF
TGTGCCAGCAGTTTCGGGGGGCGCGACACCGGGGAGCTGTTTTTT